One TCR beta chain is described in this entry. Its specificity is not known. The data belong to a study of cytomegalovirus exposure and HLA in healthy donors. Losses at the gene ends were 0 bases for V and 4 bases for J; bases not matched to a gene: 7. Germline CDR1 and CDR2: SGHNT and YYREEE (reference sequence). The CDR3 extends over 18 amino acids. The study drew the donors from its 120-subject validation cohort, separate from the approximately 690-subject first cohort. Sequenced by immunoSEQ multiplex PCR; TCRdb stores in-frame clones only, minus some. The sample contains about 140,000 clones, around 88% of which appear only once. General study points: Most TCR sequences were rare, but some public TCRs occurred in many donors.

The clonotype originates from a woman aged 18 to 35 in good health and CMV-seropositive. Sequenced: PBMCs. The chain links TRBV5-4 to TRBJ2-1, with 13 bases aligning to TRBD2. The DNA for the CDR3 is TGTGCCAGCAGCTTGGCCACTAGCGGGAGGGCCATATACAATGAGCAGTTCTTC. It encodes CASSLATSGRAIYNEQFF.